The entry below gives a single TCR beta chain sequence along with its context. This sample is part of a study of brain metastases from non-small cell lung cancer. TCRdb keeps only in-frame clones here, not all; method: immunoSEQ multiplex PCR. The data show 2,800 or so clones, 65% to 90% seen once. Germline CDR1 and CDR2: SGHTA and FQGNSA. This CDR3 has 15 amino acids. V lost 5 bases and J lost 10; bases outside the gene matches: 10. The chain carries TRBV7-2 and TRBJ1-6; 8 nucleotides agree with TRBD1. Sequencing input: primary lung tumor tissue. The source is a donor at least 40 years old with non-small cell lung cancer. This CDR3 reads CASSTLDRVGSPLHF. In nucleotides, the CDR3 is TGTGCCAGCAGCACTTTGGACAGGGTCGGGTCACCCCTCCACTTT.